The 30 T cell receptor beta chains given below trace back to one sample, sequenced in a study of control samples from healthy donors and cancer patients (dated by TCRdb to about 2020). Libraries were constructed by the immunoSEQ multiplex PCR assay. TCRdb holds this immuneACCESS table with in-frame rearrangements only. Some clones are missing; in checked studies, unresolved V genes explain under half, and the rest has no known cause. This sample holds 200,000 or so clones; 85% to 95% were observed only once. The top ten clones comprise about 1.6% of the sample. Sequencing was done on a sample of blood. Receptors were obtained from a man aged 50 to 60 in good health.

The chain has TRBV5-1 and TRBJ2-1; 11 bases align to TRBD1. The CDR3 has 14 amino acids. V lost 4 bases and J lost 10; bases outside the gene matches: 7. Per the germline V gene, CDR1 is SGHRS and CDR2 is YFSETQ. The CDR3 DNA sequence: TGCGCCAGCAGCGAAGGACAGGGGGCAAGGGAGCAGTTCTTC. Its translation is CASSEGQGAREQFF. The variable domain in full, completed from reference TRBV5-1 and TRBJ2-1, reads KAGVTQTPRYLIKTRGQQVTLSCSPISGHRSVSWYQQTPGQGLQFLFEYFSETQRNKGNFPGRFSGRQFSNSRSEMNVSTLELGDSALYLCASSEGQGAREQFFGPGTRLTVL.

This clone has just one count. V gene TRBV24-1 combines with J gene TRBJ2-4; 10 bases agree with TRBD1. After removal of 6 bases from V and 0 bases from J, the junction contained 4 bases not matched to a gene. The CDR3 runs 16 residues. Looked up from germline, CDR1 is KGHDR and CDR2 is SFDVKD. CDR3 nucleotide sequence: TGTGCCACCAGTCCAGGGACAGGGGAAGCCAAAAACATTCAGTACTTC. Translated, it gives CATSPGTGEAKNIQYF.

This clone was seen once. CDR3: CASSELGVTGYGYTF. The CDR3 DNA sequence: TGTGCCAGCAGTGAATTAGGTGTCACAGGTTATGGCTACACCTTC. This chain uses TRBV25-1 with TRBJ1-2; the D gene is possibly TRBD1 (5 bases). The CDR3 extends over 15 amino acids. Between the trimmed V and J ends, which lost 1 base and 5 bases, there was a span of 14 bases. The germline CDR1 and CDR2 sequences are MGHDK and SYGVNS.

V is TRBV6-5 and J is TRBJ1-1; D uncertain. Trimming cost V 7 bases and J 0 bases, with 15 bases left between them. The CDR3 is 15 residues long. Germline assignment: CDR1 MNHEY and CDR2 SVGAGI. CDR3 region: CASTEQPFLNTEAFF. As DNA, the CDR3 is TGTGCCAGCACCGAACAGCCATTTTTGAACACTGAAGCTTTCTTT.

V and J are TRBV6-5 and TRBJ2-1, with TRBD1 matching over 10 bases. The CDR3 sequence is 15 residues long. V gave up 5 bases and J gave up 3 bases; unmatched junction bases: 4. Germline loops: CDR1 MNHEY, CDR2 SVGAGI. The chain's CDR3 is CASSPRTGGYNEQFF. Here the CDR3 DNA reads TGTGCCAGCAGTCCAAGGACAGGGGGCTACAATGAGCAGTTCTTC.

This clone was found a few times. The chain employs TRBV5-5 and TRBJ2-5, with D perhaps TRBD1 (5 bases). Trimming left V 5 bases short and J 5 bases short, with 13 bases between. Germline V lookup: CDR1 SGHKS, CDR2 YYEKEE (reference sequence). The CDR3 covers 13 residues. This CDR3 is CASRLRVAETQYF. The CDR3 DNA reads TGTGCCAGCAGGCTCAGGGTTGCGGAGACCCAGTACTTC.

This clone appeared once. J is TRBJ2-7 and V is TRBV28, with D unresolved. Germline values: CDR1 MDHEN, CDR2 SYDVKM. The CDR3 covers 14 residues. Trimming shortened V by 7 bases and J by 6 bases, and 19 bases separated the two germline ends. The CDR3 loop reads CASTFVGIPVEQYF. CDR3 sequence (DNA): TGTGCCAGCACTTTTGTAGGGATCCCCGTCGAGCAGTACTTC.

The chain uses TRBV30 and TRBJ2-1, with 9 bases aligning to TRBD1. V dropped 3 bases and J dropped 1; count of bases not matched to a gene: 13. The CDR3 consists of 18 residues. Germline CDR1 reads GTSNPN; CDR2 reads SVGIG (reference sequence). This chain's CDR3 is CAWRADRGGHISYNEQFF. CDR3 nucleotides: TGTGCCTGGAGAGCAGACAGGGGGGGCCATATTTCCTACAATGAGCAGTTCTTC.

The chain uses TRBV10-1 and TRBJ2-1, with D perhaps TRBD1 or TRBD2 (6 bases each). Germline V CDR1 and CDR2: WNHNN, SYGVQD (reference sequence). This CDR3 region has 14 residues. Trimming shortened V by 4 bases and J by 5 bases, and 12 bases separated the two germline ends. CDR3 DNA: TGCGCCAGCAGTGGGGGGGCGCGGGACAATGAGCAGTTCTTC. Translation: CASSGGARDNEQFF.

The chain joins TRBV6-5 to TRBJ1-6, with unresolved D. The ends were cut back, 2 bases at V and 8 bases at J, with 13 bases in the middle. CDR3 size: 15 residues. The germline gives CDR1 MNHEY, CDR2 SVGAGI. CDR3 DNA sequence: TGTGCCAGCAGTTACGGTGATACGGCTGATTCACCCCTCCACTTT. Its protein product is CASSYGDTADSPLHF.

The V and J genes are TRBV21-1 and TRBJ2-3; the table names TRBD1, a call not compared with the DNA. TRBV21-1 is a recognized pseudogene. This CDR3 comprises 19 residues. The CDR3 region is CASSTTGTGDRSVTDTQYF. As DNA, the CDR3 is TGTGCCAGCAGCACTACCGGGACAGGGGACCGGTCCGTCACAGATACGCAGTATTTT.

This chain links TRBV6-5 with TRBJ1-4; TRBD1 aligns across 8 bases. CDR3 length equals 14 residues. CDR1 and CDR2 (germline): MNHEY, SVGAGI. V gave up 5 bases and J gave up 8 bases; unmatched junction bases: 7. The chain's CDR3 is CASSIRDRREKLFF. In nucleotides, the CDR3 is TGTGCCAGCAGTATCCGGGACAGGAGGGAAAAACTGTTTTTT.

V and J are TRBV11-2 and TRBJ2-7; 11 bases align to TRBD1. Germline loops: CDR1 SGHAT, CDR2 FQNNGV. The CDR3 loop spans 18 amino acids. V dropped 5 bases and J dropped 1; count of bases not matched to a gene: 13. The CDR3 DNA sequence: TGTGCCAGCAGCCCAAGGACAGGGGGCGCCTCTCCTTCCTACGAGCAGTACTTC. It translates to CASSPRTGGASPSYEQYF.

Here the CDR3 DNA reads TGTGCCACCAGTGATTCGGGGAGCAATCAGCCCCAGCATTTT. Translation: CATSDSGSNQPQHF. The J gene is TRBJ1-5, the V gene TRBV24-1; D gene unclear. Trimming took 2 bases from V and 1 from J, leaving 5 bases between them. CDR3 length: 14 amino acids. CDR1 and CDR2 from the germline V gene are KGHDR and SFDVKD.

The V gene is TRBV2, the J gene TRBJ2-1; maybe TRBD1 (5 bases). This CDR3 comprises 14 residues. Trimming took off 6 bases at V and 5 bases at J, with 14 bases between the two ends. CDR1 SNHLY and CDR2 FYNNEI come from the germline V gene. Here the CDR3 DNA reads TGTGCCAGCAGGCGGCAGGGCCTTCACAATGAGCAGTTCTTC. Its translation: CASRRQGLHNEQFF.

This clone has just one count. The chain couples TRBV5-1 to TRBJ1-3, with 8 bases matching TRBD1. V was clipped by 4 bases and J by 4 bases; unmatched bases: 7. Germline CDR1 SGHRS, CDR2 YFSETQ. The CDR3 covers 15 residues. CDR3 in amino acids: CASSPRTGSGNTIYF. In DNA, the CDR3 is TGCGCCAGCAGCCCCCGGACAGGGTCAGGAAACACCATATATTTT.

This chain connects TRBV7-2 to TRBJ2-5, with D possibly TRBD2 on 7 matching bases. CDR1 and CDR2 from the germline V gene are SGHTA and FQGNSA. The CDR3 is made up of 13 amino acids. V dropped 1 base and J dropped 5 bases, with 8 bases sitting between them. CDR3 DNA sequence: TGTGCCAGCAGCTTAGAGGGGGGGGAGACCCAGTACTTC. Translated: CASSLEGGETQYF.

A single count supports this clone. V is TRBV7-3 and J is TRBJ1-1; D is uncertain. The germline V and J ends were trimmed by 1 base and 8 bases, with 11 bases remaining between them. Germline CDR1 SGHTA, CDR2 FQGTGA. CDR3 size: 13 residues. CDR3 amino acids: CASSLKRNLEAFF. In DNA form, the CDR3 reads TGTGCCAGCAGCTTAAAGAGGAACTTAGAAGCTTTCTTT.

Note on this clone: The same CDR3 is also encoded by other DNA sequences in this sample. This chain connects TRBV11-2 to TRBJ2-5; possible D gene TRBD1, 5 bases. The CDR3 contains 13 residues. Trimming left V 1 base short and J 2 bases short, with 5 bases between. Germline V gene sequence: CDR1 SGHAT, CDR2 FQNNGV. CDR3 in amino acids: CASSLGQQETQYF. CDR3 DNA: TGTGCCAGCAGCTTAGGACAGCAAGAGACCCAGTACTTC.

The V and J genes are TRBV6-1 and TRBJ2-2, with 8 positions matching TRBD1. V dropped 3 bases and J dropped 1; count of bases not matched to a gene: 1. Germline V lookup: CDR1 MNHNS, CDR2 SASEGT. The CDR3 loop spans 15 amino acids. The CDR3 DNA reads TGTGCCAGCAGTGAGGACAGGGTGAACACCGGGGAGCTGTTTTTT. Protein: CASSEDRVNTGELFF.

This clone occurred a few times. V gene TRBV6-2 or TRBV6-3 combines with J gene TRBJ2-7; 14 bases agree with TRBD2. With 6 bases clipped from V and 4 bases from J, the junction kept 8 bases outside the gene matches. Germline V gene sequence: CDR1 MNHEY, CDR2 SVGEGT. The CDR3 loop spans 16 amino acids. The CDR3 DNA sequence: TGTGCCAGCAGCTCAAGACTAGCGGGGGGGCTTTACGAGCAGTACTTC. Translation: CASSSRLAGGLYEQYF.

This chain uses TRBV7-2 with TRBJ2-7; D gene uncertain. Germline V lookup: CDR1 SGHTA, CDR2 FQGNSA. With 5 bases removed from V and 2 bases from J, the gap between germline ends came to 13 bases. The CDR3 is 14 residues long. CDR3 nucleotides: TGTGCCAGCAGCCCAGACTTGCAAACCTACGAGCAGTACTTC. Encoded protein: CASSPDLQTYEQYF. The variable domain in full, completed from reference TRBV7-2 and TRBJ2-7, reads GAGVSQSPSNKVTEKGKDVELRCDPISGHTALYWYRQSLGQGLEFLIYFQGNSAPDKSGLPSDRFSAERTGGSVSTLTIQRTQQEDSAVYLCASSPDLQTYEQYFGPGTRLTVT.

This sequence joins TRBV24-1 and TRBJ1-3, with 9 bases aligning to TRBD1. The CDR3 totals 16 residues. Germline lookup yields CDR1 KGHDR and CDR2 SFDVKD. After removal of 4 bases from V and 2 bases from J, the junction contained 5 bases not matched to a gene. For the CDR3, the DNA is TGTGCCACCAGTGACTCCGGGACAGGGACTGGAAACACCATATATTTT. As protein: CATSDSGTGTGNTIYF.

V and J are TRBV18 and TRBJ1-1, with D tentatively TRBD1 (6 bases). From germline, CDR1 is KGHSH and CDR2 LQKENI. The CDR3 runs 14 residues. V was pared by 2 bases and J by 3 bases, with 10 bases between. Here the CDR3 DNA reads TGTGCCAGCTCACCAAGACAGGTGGACACTGAAGCTTTCTTT. Protein sequence: CASSPRQVDTEAFF.

This clone showed up just once. V is TRBV11-2 and J is TRBJ1-3; D is uncertain. Germline CDR1 and CDR2: SGHAT and FQNNGV. V was shortened by 3 bases and J by 0 bases, with 12 bases between the two germline ends. This CDR3 has 16 residues. The CDR3 spells CASSFKDPSSGNTIYF. DNA for the CDR3: TGTGCCAGCAGCTTTAAGGACCCATCCTCTGGAAACACCATATATTTT.

V and J are TRBV5-4 and TRBJ2-7; perhaps TRBD2 as D (5 bases). CDR3 length equals 14 residues. V was cut by 0 bases and J by 0 bases, with 7 bases left in between. In germline, CDR1 is SGHNT, CDR2 YYREEE (reference sequence). The CDR3 DNA reads as TGTGCCAGCAGCTTGGGGACTGTCTCCTACGAGCAGTACTTC. Its protein is CASSLGTVSYEQYF.

V is TRBV6-5 and J is TRBJ2-3, with 7 bases aligning to TRBD1. J was trimmed by 6 bases and V by 6 bases; bases with no gene match: 12. The V gene's germline CDR1 is MNHEY and CDR2 SVGAGI. The CDR3 is 15 residues long. This CDR3 is CASRLTGSPSDTQYF. CDR3 bases: TGTGCCAGCAGGCTGACAGGGTCCCCCTCGGATACGCAGTATTTT.

This chain links TRBV9 with TRBJ1-2; a weak D match, TRBD1 (6 bases). The CDR3 contains 13 residues. The ends were cut back, 2 bases at V and 6 bases at J, with 11 bases in the middle. Per germline, CDR1 SGDLS and CDR2 YYNGEE. The CDR3 sequence: CASSVRGGDGYTF. In DNA form, the CDR3 reads TGTGCCAGCAGCGTTAGGGGGGGTGATGGCTACACCTTC.

The J gene is TRBJ2-7, the V gene TRBV4-2, with 8 bases aligning to TRBD1. Germline V gives CDR1 LGHNA, CDR2 YNFKEQ. The junction had 7 bases not matched to a gene; V was cut back by 0 bases and J by 6 bases. This CDR3 has 15 amino acids. CDR3 sequence reads: CASSQEGRGLGEQYF. The CDR3, as DNA: TGTGCCAGCAGCCAAGAAGGCAGGGGGCTCGGCGAGCAGTACTTC.

The V call is TRBV4-2, the J call TRBJ2-7, with D possibly being TRBD1 (5 bases). Trimming cost V 2 bases and J 0 bases, with 11 bases left between them. CDR3 length equals 15 residues. Germline CDR1 and CDR2: LGHNA and YNFKEQ. The CDR3 nucleotides are TGTGCCAGCAGCCAACAGGGTACCGGCTCCTACGAGCAGTACTTC. Residues: CASSQQGTGSYEQYF.